This T cell receptor (beta chain) is from a study of T cells in Graves' hyperthyroidism and ophthalmopathy. Study-wide results and limits: The blood repertoire included most of the expanded thyroid clonotypes above 0.001.

Clinical symptoms, serum thyroxine and TRAb, thyroid ultrasound and orbital computed tomography were used for the diagnoses. The source of the PBMCs was around 9 ml of fresh peripheral blood. This clonotype was recorded many times. Antigen unknown. TCR beta CDR3 regions were amplified from RNA. HTBI primers were employed in a first-round RT-PCR of the TCR CDR3. TCRdb re-called the multiplex PCR reads with MiXCR, one entry per CDR3 protein. Among hundreds of thousands of distinct CDR3 sequences listed, approximately 13% were seen once. The V and J ends lost 0 bases and 5 bases respectively, with 10 bases between them. Germline CDR1 LNHNV, CDR2 YYDKDF (reference sequence). The CDR3 sequence is 15 residues long.

The sequenced sample consisted of blood. The receptor's source is a woman in her twenties or thirties with Graves' hyperthyroidism that later progressed to Graves' ophthalmopathy. This sequence joins TRBV15 and TRBJ1-4; D ambiguous. CDR3 DNA: TGTGCCACCAGCAGAGATGCTCAAGTCAATGAAAAACTGTTTTTT. Translation: CATSRDAQVNEKLFF.